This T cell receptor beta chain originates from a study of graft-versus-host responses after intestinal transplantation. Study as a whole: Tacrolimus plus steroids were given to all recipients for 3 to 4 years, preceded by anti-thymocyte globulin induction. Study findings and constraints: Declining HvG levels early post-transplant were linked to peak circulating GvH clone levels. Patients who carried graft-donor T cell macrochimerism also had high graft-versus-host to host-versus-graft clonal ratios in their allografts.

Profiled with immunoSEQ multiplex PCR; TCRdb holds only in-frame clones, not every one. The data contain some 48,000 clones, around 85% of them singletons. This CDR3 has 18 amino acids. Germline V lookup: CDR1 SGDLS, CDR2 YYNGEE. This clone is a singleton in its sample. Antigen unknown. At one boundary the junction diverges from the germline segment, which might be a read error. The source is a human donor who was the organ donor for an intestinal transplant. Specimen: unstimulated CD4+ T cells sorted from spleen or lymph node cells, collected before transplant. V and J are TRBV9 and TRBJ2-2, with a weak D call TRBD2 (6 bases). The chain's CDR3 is CARSVESGPPGPTGELFF. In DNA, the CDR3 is TGTGCCCGCAGCGTAGAGAGCGGGCCCCCTGGCCCGACCGGGGAGCTGTTTTTT.